This is a list of T cell receptor beta chains from one sample in a study of long-term antiretroviral therapy in people with HIV. Data came from immunoSEQ multiplex PCR; TCRdb stores just in-frame clones and leaves some out. Counted here are about 18,000 clones, over 75% occurring once; the ten biggest clones make up more than 7.5%. Here the sequenced sample was unsorted PBMCs, taken 4.2 years after starting antiretroviral therapy. These receptors all stem from a man aged 50 to 59 with HIV. The CDR3 runs from the conserved cysteine through the conserved F or W. Each record gives: J gene, V gene, clone size, D gene, CDR3 protein, CDR3 DNA. A D gene is named only where the DNA matches it firmly. Size values are once, few and many counts, or a class for expanded clones, and some rows have none.

TRBJ1-4	TRBV9	.	TRBD1	CASSVATGEEKLFF	TGTGCCAGCAGCGTAGCGACAGGGGAGGAAAAACTGTTTTTT
TRBJ2-7	TRBV4-1	.	.	CASSQDSRDHGSSYEQYF	TGCGCCAGCAGCCAAGACAGCCGGGACCATGGAAGCTCCTACGAGCAGTACTTC
TRBJ1-2	TRBV6-1	.	TRBD1	CASSVSGQGARYGYTF	TGTGCCAGCAGTGTTTCGGGACAGGGGGCGCGATATGGCTACACCTTC
TRBJ2-1	TRBV13	.	TRBD2	CASSFRTSGVNEQFF	TGTGCCAGCAGCTTCCGGACTAGCGGGGTGAATGAGCAGTTCTTC
TRBJ1-3	TRBV10-3	.	.	CAVAGNLGNTIYF	TGTGCCGTCGCGGGGAACCTTGGAAACACCATATATTTT
TRBJ2-5	TRBV28	.	.	CASSSPLQSRVSGQETQYF	TGTGCCAGCAGTTCTCCCCTACAGAGTCGAGTTTCGGGGCAAGAGACCCAGTACTTC
TRBJ2-1	TRBV27	.	TRBD1	CASSDSRDSTSTGPNEQFF	TGTGCCAGCAGCGACTCGAGGGACAGCACATCCACAGGGCCCAATGAGCAGTTCTTC
TRBJ2-2	TRBV28	.	TRBD1	CASSPYPGTGSTGELFF	TGTGCCAGCAGTCCATACCCCGGGACAGGGAGCACCGGGGAGCTGTTTTTT
TRBJ1-6	TRBV12-5	.	.	CASGLATGSSYNSPLHF	TGTGCTAGTGGTTTGGCGACAGGAAGCTCCTATAATTCACCCCTCCACTTT
TRBJ2-3	TRBV7-2	.	TRBD2	CASSFGSGVGGTDTQYF	TGTGCCAGCAGCTTTGGTAGCGGGGTAGGCGGCACAGATACGCAGTATTTT
TRBJ2-3	TRBV9	.	TRBD2	CASSDSGGPPSTDTQYF	TGTGCCAGCAGCGATAGCGGGGGGCCACCTAGCACAGATACGCAGTATTTT
TRBJ2-7	TRBV27	once	.	CASSLRGYGEQYF	TGTGCCAGCAGTTTAAGGGGTTACGGAGAGCAGTACTTC
TRBJ1-4	TRBV5-6	.	.	CASSFRDHNEKLFF	TGTGCCAGCAGCTTCCGGGACCATAATGAAAAACTGTTTTTT
TRBJ2-2	TRBV5-1	few	TRBD2	CASSPTSGGNTGELFF	TGCGCCAGCAGCCCTACTAGCGGGGGGAACACCGGGGAGCTGTTTTTT
TRBJ1-2	TRBV29-1	once	TRBD1	CSVEDGTGKYGYTF	TGCAGCGTTGAAGATGGGACAGGGAAGTATGGCTACACCTTC
TRBJ2-3	TRBV5-1	.	TRBD2	CASTLTSGGGDTQYF	TGCGCCAGCACCCTGACTAGCGGGGGGGGAGATACGCAGTATTTT
TRBJ2-3	TRBV9	.	TRBD1	CASSVEGTGTDTQYF	TGTGCCAGCAGCGTAGAAGGGACAGGGACAGATACGCAGTATTTT
TRBJ1-1	TRBV27	once	.	CASSLWPNTEAFF	TGTGCCAGCAGCCTCTGGCCCAACACTGAAGCTTTCTTT
TRBJ2-7	TRBV4-3	.	TRBD2	CASSQSGGPSYEQYF	TGCGCCAGCAGCCAGAGCGGGGGCCCCTCCTACGAGCAGTACTTC
TRBJ1-5	TRBV5-6	.	.	CASSHGIISNQPQHF	TGTGCCAGCTCTCACGGGATAATTAGCAATCAGCCCCAGCATTTT
TRBJ1-1	TRBV4-1	.	.	CASSQGQVATEAFF	TGCGCCAGCAGCCAAGGACAGGTCGCCACTGAAGCTTTCTTT
TRBJ2-7	TRBV2	.	TRBD2	CASSLGTSGGAYEQYF	TGTGCCAGCAGCCTCGGGACTAGCGGGGGGGCCTACGAGCAGTACTTC
TRBJ2-3	TRBV2	once	TRBD2	CASSGISGGTDTQYF	TGTGCCAGCAGCGGGATTAGCGGGGGCACAGATACGCAGTATTTT
TRBJ2-7	TRBV10-2	.	TRBD1	CASNDRGLVYEQYF	TGCGCCAGCAATGACAGGGGGCTCGTCTACGAGCAGTACTTC
TRBJ2-4	TRBV7-2	.	TRBD2	CASSRLAGGNIQYF	TGTGCCAGCAGCAGACTAGCGGGGGGGAACATTCAGTACTTC
TRBJ2-1	TRBV30	.	.	CAWSSRGGNNEQFF	TGTGCCTGGAGTAGTAGGGGCGGTAACAATGAGCAGTTCTTC
TRBJ2-7	TRBV5-1	.	TRBD1	CASTPGQPISYEQYF	TGCGCCAGCACCCCGGGACAGCCAATCTCCTACGAGCAGTACTTC
TRBJ1-5	TRBV5-8	.	.	CASSLWQGYGFDNQPQHF	TGTGCCAGCAGCTTGTGGCAGGGGTACGGGTTTGACAATCAGCCCCAGCATTTT
TRBJ2-2	TRBV19	.	.	CASSGGGGPTGELFF	TGTGCCAGTAGCGGAGGGGGGGGGCCAACCGGGGAGCTGTTTTTT
TRBJ2-7	TRBV4-3	.	.	CASSQDRGFSYEQYF	TGCGCCAGCAGCCAAGATCGAGGGTTTTCCTACGAGCAGTACTTC
TRBJ2-1	TRBV11-1	.	TRBD2	CASSLAGGGARSEQFF	TGTGCCAGCAGCTTAGCGGGCGGGGGGGCTCGCAGTGAGCAGTTCTTC
TRBJ1-4	TRBV6-1	.	.	CASSDMGATTNEKLFF	TGTGCCAGCAGTGACATGGGGGCGACAACTAATGAAAAACTGTTTTTT
TRBJ1-1	TRBV11-2	.	TRBD1	CASSLEGAVRGPDTEAFF	TGTGCCAGCAGCTTAGAGGGGGCCGTCAGGGGGCCGGACACTGAAGCTTTCTTT
TRBJ1-1	TRBV27	.	.	CASSLNRVGTEAFF	TGTGCCAGCAGTTTGAACAGGGTGGGCACTGAAGCTTTCTTT
TRBJ2-7	TRBV25-1	.	.	CASTDTGRSYEQYF	TGTGCCAGTACTGACACTGGCCGTTCCTACGAGCAGTACTTC
TRBJ1-4	TRBV28	.	TRBD1	CASSSPGDRVNEKLFF	TGTGCCAGCAGTTCCCCGGGGGACAGGGTTAATGAAAAACTGTTTTTT
TRBJ2-3	TRBV21-1	.	.	CASSTRHHGGSTDTQYF	TGTGCCAGCAGCACACGGCACCACGGGGGTTCCACAGATACGCAGTATTTT
TRBJ2-1	TRBV5-6	once	TRBD1	CASRPRDRLYNEQFF	TGTGCCAGCAGACCCCGGGACAGGCTATACAATGAGCAGTTCTTC
TRBJ1-6	TRBV27	.	TRBD1	CASSPDWTGLSPLHF	TGTGCCAGCAGCCCCGATTGGACAGGATTGTCACCCCTCCACTTT
TRBJ1-4	TRBV7-8	.	.	CASSLVGTPNNEKLFF	TGTGCCAGCAGCTTAGTAGGGACGCCTAATAATGAAAAACTGTTTTTT
TRBJ2-2	TRBV19	.	.	CASRRTVNTGELFF	TGTGCCAGTAGACGGACAGTAAACACCGGGGAGCTGTTTTTT
TRBJ2-3	TRBV7-2	.	TRBD2	CASSLDGGGPRDTQYF	TGTGCCAGCAGCTTAGATGGGGGGGGTCCCCGTGATACGCAGTATTTT